This T cell receptor (beta chain) appears in the sequencing data of a study of blood T cell repertoires in COVID-19. This clone came up once. In the source study's methods: Reference gene primer amplification in the assay estimated nucleated cell counts. Method: immunoSEQ multiplex PCR; TCRdb's copy keeps in-frame clones and lacks some. V and J calls and clone size are those listed in that table; D and trimming were worked out from the DNA. The table records more than 300,000 clones, 90% of them present only once. What was sequenced was PBMCs or T cells enriched from blood (not recorded which). The TCR sequence derives from a woman in her thirties who had been exposed to COVID-19.

The CDR3 DNA is TGTGCCAGCAGTGGGACAGATGACTCCTACGAGCAGTACTTC. This gives the protein CASSGTDDSYEQYF. The rearrangement uses TRBV2 and TRBJ2-7; TRBD1 is a possible D gene (6 bases). Germline V gives CDR1 SNHLY, CDR2 FYNNEI. Deletions cut 4 bases from V and 0 bases from J, with 10 bases between. This CDR3 spans 14 amino acids.